The 4 T cell receptor beta chains below all came from one sample that was sequenced in a study of shared clonotypes between healthy human individuals. The method was immunoSEQ multiplex PCR; TCRdb's version includes in-frame clones alone and lacks a portion of them. The table includes fewer than 2.5 million clones, under 95% detected once. Sequencing was carried out using naive CD4+ T cells from PBMCs. As for subset: CD45RA+ positively selected. These receptors were taken from a man between 18 and 35 years old in good health. Some clones in this sample may be carry-over from other donors' samples.

The chain recombines TRBV6-6 with TRBJ2-2; a possible D gene is TRBD1 (6 bases). The CDR3 loop spans 15 amino acids. Germline CDR1 MNHNY, CDR2 SVGAGI (reference sequence). V was trimmed by 6 bases and J by 11 bases, leaving 22 bases between them. CDR3: CASRTGQNVFGELFF. The CDR3 DNA sequence: TGTGCCAGCAGAACGGGACAAAACGTTTTTGGAGAGCTGTTTTTT.

This rearrangement joins TRBV28 to TRBJ2-7; D is undetermined. Germline V gene data show CDR1 as MDHEN and CDR2 as SYDVKM. The CDR3 contains 12 residues. Trimming removed 2 bases from V and 5 bases from J, with 7 bases in between. The CDR3 reads CASSLSTNEQYF. CDR3 coding DNA: TGTGCCAGCAGTTTAAGCACCAACGAGCAGTACTTC.

Comments on this clone: Other DNA variants within this sample encode the same CDR3. This chain uses TRBV7-2 with TRBJ1-2; D remains unclear. The V gene's germline CDR1 is SGHTA and CDR2 FQGNSA. Trimming left V 3 bases short and J 0 bases short, with 8 bases between. This CDR3 has 14 amino acids. CDR3 in DNA: TGTGCCAGCAGCTTGGGTGGATCTAACTATGGCTACACCTTC. This codes for CASSLGGSNYGYTF.

The chain couples TRBV7-9 to TRBJ1-1; no definite D call. With 5 bases removed from V and 1 base from J, the gap between germline ends came to 8 bases. The CDR3 loop spans 13 amino acids. Germline lookup yields CDR1 SEHNR and CDR2 FQNEAQ (reference sequence). The DNA for the CDR3 is TGTGCCAGCAGCGTAAAAGGGAACACTGAAGCTTTCTTT. Translating it yields CASSVKGNTEAFF.